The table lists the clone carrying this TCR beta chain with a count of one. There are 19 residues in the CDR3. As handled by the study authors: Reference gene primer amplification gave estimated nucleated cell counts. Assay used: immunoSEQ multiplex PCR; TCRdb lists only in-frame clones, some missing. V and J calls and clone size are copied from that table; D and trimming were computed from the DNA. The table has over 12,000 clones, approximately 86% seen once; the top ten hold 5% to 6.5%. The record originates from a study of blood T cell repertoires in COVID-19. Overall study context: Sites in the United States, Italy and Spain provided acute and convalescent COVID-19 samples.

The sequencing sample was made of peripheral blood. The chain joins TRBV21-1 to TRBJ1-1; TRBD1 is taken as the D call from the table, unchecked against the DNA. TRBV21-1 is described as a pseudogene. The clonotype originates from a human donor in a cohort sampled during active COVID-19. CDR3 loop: CASSKAVPPTGGKWTEAFF. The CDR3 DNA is TGTGCCAGCAGCAAAGCGGTACCCCCGACAGGGGGCAAGTGGACTGAAGCTTTCTTT.